This T cell receptor beta chain was retrieved from a study of Graves' ophthalmopathy and Graves' hyperthyroidism. Notes on the study in general: The blood repertoire also included most expanded thyroid clonotypes above 0.001 frequency.

A word on this clonotype: The target antigen is unknown.

CDR3 regions of TCR beta were amplified from RNA transcripts. Scientists carried out first-round RT-PCR using HTBI primers and then a second-round multiplex PCR. A single record per CDR3 protein comes from TCRdb applying MiXCR to the multiplex PCR reads. This table has over 500,000 distinct CDR3 sequences, approximately 21% appearing once. The diagnostic workup employed clinical symptoms, serum thyroxine, TRAb, thyroid ultrasound and orbital computed tomography. Trimming cost V 7 bases and J 1 base, with 17 bases left between them. The CDR3 length is 15 residues. CDR1 SGHVS and CDR2 FQNEAQ come from the germline V gene.

The sequence was obtained from a woman younger than 30 with stable Graves' hyperthyroidism. Some clones in this sample may be carry-over from other donors' samples. Sequencing was done on a sample of peripheral blood. The genes are TRBV7-8 and TRBJ2-7, with a tentative D call TRBD2 (5 bases). CDR3 in amino acids: CASTTILDWSYEQYF. The CDR3 coding sequence is TGTGCCAGCACCACCATATTGGACTGGTCCTACGAGCAGTACTTC. The entire variable domain, with the rest obtained from reference TRBV7-8 and TRBJ2-7, is as follows: GAGVSQSPRYKVAKRGQDVALRCDPISGHVSLFWYQQALGQGPEFLTYFQNEAQLDKSGLPSDRFFAERPEGSVSTLKIQRTQQEDSAVYLCASTTILDWSYEQYFGPGTRLTVT.